This TCR beta chain was obtained from a study of blood T cells in healthy people across ages. General study points: PBMC samples, being unsorted, prevented any conclusive comparison of naive and antigen-experienced cells.

The germline gives CDR1 LGHDT, CDR2 YNNKEL (reference sequence). This CDR3 has 16 amino acids. Trimming stripped 3 bases from V and 4 bases from J, with 16 bases between. Then a second PCR, running roughly 7 to 11 cycles, was carried out with a sample-barcoded 5' primer and a J-beta primer mix. MiXCR was run by TCRdb on the 5' RACE reads, yielding one entry per CDR3 protein. This table has around 1.5 million distinct CDR3 sequences, around 35% appearing once. This clonotype was observed a handful of times. Antigen unknown. This TCR came from a woman younger than 45 in good health. The material sequenced was blood. This chain connects TRBV3-1 to TRBJ2-1; the D gene is possibly TRBD1 (5 bases). The CDR3 nucleotides read TGTGCCAGCAGCCACGGTCGGCAGGGCACATACAATGAGCAGTTCTTC. It translates to CASSHGRQGTYNEQFF.